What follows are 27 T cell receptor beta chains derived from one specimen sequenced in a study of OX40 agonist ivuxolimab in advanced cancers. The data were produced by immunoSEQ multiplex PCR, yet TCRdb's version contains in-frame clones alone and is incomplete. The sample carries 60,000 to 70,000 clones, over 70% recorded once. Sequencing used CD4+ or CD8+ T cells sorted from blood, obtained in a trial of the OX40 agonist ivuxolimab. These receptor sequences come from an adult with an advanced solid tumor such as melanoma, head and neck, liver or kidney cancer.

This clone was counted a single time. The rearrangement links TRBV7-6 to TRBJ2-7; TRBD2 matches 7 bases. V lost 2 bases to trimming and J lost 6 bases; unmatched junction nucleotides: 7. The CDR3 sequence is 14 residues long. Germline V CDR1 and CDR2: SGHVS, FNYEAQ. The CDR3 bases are TGTGCCAGCAGCTTATCTGGACTAGTAAGCGAGCAGTACTTC. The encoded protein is CASSLSGLVSEQYF.

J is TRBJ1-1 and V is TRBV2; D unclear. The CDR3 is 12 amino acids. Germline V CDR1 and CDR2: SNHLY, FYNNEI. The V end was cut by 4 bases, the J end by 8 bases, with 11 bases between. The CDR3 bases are TGTGCCAGCAGTGTAGGAGAGTTGGAAGCTTTCTTT. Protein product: CASSVGELEAFF.

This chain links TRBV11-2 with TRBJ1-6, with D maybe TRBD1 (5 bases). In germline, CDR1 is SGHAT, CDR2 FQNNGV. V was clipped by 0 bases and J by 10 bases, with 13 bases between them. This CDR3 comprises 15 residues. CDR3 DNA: TGTGCCAGCAGCTTAGATCTCAGGGCTGGCTCACCCCTCCACTTT. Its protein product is CASSLDLRAGSPLHF.

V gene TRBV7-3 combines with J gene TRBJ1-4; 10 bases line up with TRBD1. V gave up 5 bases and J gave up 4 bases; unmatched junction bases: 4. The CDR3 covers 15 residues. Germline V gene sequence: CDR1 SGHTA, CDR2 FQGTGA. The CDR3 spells CASSQTGGGNEKLFF. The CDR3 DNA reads TGTGCCAGCAGCCAGACAGGGGGCGGTAATGAAAAACTGTTTTTT.

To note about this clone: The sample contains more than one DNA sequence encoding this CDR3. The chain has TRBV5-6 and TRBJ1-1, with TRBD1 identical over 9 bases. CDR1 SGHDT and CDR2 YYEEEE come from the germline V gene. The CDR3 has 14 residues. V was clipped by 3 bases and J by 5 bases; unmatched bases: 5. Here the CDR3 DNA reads TGTGCCAGCAGCTGGGGACAGGGTTGGACTGAAGCTTTCTTT. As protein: CASSWGQGWTEAFF.

Here the CDR3 DNA reads TGCGCCAGCCAATATTCAACTAATGAAAAACTGTTTTTT. Encoded protein: CASQYSTNEKLFF. The chain links TRBV5-1 to TRBJ1-4; D not resolved. Trimming removed 7 bases from V and 0 bases from J, with 7 bases in between. CDR1 and CDR2 (germline): SGHRS, YFSETQ. This CDR3 is built from 13 residues.

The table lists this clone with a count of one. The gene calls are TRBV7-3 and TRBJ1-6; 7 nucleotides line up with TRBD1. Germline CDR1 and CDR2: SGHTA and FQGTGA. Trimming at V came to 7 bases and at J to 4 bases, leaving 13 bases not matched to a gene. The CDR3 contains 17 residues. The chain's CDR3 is CASTLPRDRQYNSPLHF. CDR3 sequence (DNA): TGTGCCAGCACCCTACCCCGGGACAGACAGTATAATTCACCCCTCCACTTT.

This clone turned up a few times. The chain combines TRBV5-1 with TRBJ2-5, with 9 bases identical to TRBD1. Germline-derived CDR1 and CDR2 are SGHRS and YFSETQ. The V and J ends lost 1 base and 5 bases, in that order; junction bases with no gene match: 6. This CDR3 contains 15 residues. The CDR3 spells CASSLMGQGGETQYF. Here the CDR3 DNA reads TGCGCCAGCAGCTTGATGGGACAGGGTGGGGAGACCCAGTACTTC.

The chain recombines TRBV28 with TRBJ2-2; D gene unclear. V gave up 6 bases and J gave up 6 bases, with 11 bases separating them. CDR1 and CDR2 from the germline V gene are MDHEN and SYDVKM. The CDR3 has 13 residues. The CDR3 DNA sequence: TGTGCCAGCAGACGTCGGAGCCCCGGGGAGCTGTTTTTT. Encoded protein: CASRRRSPGELFF.

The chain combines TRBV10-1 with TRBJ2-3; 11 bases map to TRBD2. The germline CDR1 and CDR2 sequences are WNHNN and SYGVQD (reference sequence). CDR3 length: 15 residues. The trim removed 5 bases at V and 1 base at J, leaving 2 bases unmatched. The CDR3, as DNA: TGCGCCAGCAGTTCACTAGCGGGGGGCACAGATACGCAGTATTTT. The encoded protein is CASSSLAGGTDTQYF.

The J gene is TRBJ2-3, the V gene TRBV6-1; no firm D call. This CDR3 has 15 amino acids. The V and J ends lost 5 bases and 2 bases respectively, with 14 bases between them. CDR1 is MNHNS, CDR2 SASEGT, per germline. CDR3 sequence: CASSLDLGNTDTQYF. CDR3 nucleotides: TGTGCCAGCAGTCTCGATTTGGGCAACACAGATACGCAGTATTTT.

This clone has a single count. The DNA for the CDR3 is TGCGCCAGCAGCCCCGGGACAGGCCCCTCCTACGAGCAGTACTTC. This gives the protein CASSPGTGPSYEQYF. This chain connects TRBV5-1 to TRBJ2-7; 8 bases agree with TRBD1. The V gene's germline CDR1 is SGHRS and CDR2 YFSETQ. CDR3 length: 15 amino acids. The junction had 6 bases not matched to a gene; V was cut back by 4 bases and J by 0 bases.

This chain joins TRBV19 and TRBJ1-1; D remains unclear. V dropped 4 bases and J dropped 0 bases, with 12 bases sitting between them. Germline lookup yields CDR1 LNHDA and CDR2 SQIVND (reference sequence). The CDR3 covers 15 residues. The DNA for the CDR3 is TGTGCCAGTAGTAGCCTACCCATAATGAACACTGAAGCTTTCTTT. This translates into CASSSLPIMNTEAFF. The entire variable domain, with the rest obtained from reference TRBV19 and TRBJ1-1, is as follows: DGGITQSPKYLFRKEGQNVTLSCEQNLNHDAMYWYRQDPGQGLRLIYYSQIVNDFQKGDIAEGYSVSREKKESFPLTVTSAQKNPTAFYLCASSSLPIMNTEAFFGQGTRLTVV.

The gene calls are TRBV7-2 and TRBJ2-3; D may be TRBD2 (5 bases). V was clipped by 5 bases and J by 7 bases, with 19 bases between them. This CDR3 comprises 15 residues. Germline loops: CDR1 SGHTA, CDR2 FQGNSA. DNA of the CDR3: TGTGCCAGCAGCCAACCAAGCGGAGCCCGCAATACGCAGTATTTT. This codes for CASSQPSGARNTQYF.

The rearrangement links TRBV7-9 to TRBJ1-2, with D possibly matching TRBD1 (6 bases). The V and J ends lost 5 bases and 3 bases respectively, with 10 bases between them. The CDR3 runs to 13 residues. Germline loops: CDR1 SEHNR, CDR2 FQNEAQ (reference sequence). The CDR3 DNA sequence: TGTGCCAGCAGCCCCCGGACAGACTATGGCTACACCTTC. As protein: CASSPRTDYGYTF.

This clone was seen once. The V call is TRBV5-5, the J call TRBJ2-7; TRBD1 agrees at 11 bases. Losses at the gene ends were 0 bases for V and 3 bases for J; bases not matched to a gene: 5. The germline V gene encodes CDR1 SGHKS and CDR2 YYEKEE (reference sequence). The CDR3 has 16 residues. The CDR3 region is CASSLDSGTGGYEQYF. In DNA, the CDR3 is TGTGCCAGCAGCTTGGATTCCGGGACAGGGGGCTACGAGCAGTACTTC.

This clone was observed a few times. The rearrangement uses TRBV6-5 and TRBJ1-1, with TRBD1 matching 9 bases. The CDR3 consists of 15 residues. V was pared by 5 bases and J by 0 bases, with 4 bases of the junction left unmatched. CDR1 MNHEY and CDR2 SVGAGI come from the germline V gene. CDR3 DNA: TGTGCCAGCAGTAGGGGACAGGGAATGAACACTGAAGCTTTCTTT. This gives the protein CASSRGQGMNTEAFF.

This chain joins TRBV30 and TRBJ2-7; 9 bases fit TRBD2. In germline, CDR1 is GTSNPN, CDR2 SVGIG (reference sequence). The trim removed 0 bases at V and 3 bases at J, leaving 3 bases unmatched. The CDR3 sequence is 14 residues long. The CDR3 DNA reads TGTGCCTGGAGTGTAAGCGGGGGGAGCTACGAGCAGTACTTC. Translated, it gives CAWSVSGGSYEQYF.

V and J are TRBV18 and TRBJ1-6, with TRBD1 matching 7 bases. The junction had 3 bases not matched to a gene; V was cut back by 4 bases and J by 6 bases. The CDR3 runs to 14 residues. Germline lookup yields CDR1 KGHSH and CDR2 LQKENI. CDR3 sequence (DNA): TGTGCCAGCTCACAGGACAGGTTTAATTCACCCCTCCACTTT. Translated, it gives CASSQDRFNSPLHF.

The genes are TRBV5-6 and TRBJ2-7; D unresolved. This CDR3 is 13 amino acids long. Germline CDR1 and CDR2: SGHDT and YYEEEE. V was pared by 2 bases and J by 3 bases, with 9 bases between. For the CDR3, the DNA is TGTGCCAGCAGCTTTGGACGGGTCTACGAGCAGTACTTC. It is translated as CASSFGRVYEQYF.

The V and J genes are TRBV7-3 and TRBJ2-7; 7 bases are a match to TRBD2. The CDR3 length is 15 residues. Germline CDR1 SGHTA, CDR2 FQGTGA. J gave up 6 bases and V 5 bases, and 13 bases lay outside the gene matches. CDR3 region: CASSLSGGRGGEQYF. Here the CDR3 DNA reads TGTGCCAGCAGCCTTTCGGGAGGCCGTGGGGGCGAGCAGTACTTC.

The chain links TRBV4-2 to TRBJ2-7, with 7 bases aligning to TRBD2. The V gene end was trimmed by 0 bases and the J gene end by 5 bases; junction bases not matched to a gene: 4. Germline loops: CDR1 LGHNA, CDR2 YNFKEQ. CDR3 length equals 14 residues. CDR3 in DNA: TGTGCCAGCAGCCAAGATTACGGGGGGAACGAGCAGTACTTC. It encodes CASSQDYGGNEQYF.

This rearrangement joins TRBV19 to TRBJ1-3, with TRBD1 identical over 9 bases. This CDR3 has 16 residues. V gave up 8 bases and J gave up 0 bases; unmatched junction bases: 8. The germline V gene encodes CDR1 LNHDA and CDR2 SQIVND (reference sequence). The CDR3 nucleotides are TGTGCCAGTTCTAAAGGGACAGGGAGCTCTGGAAACACCATATATTTT. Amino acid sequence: CASSKGTGSSGNTIYF. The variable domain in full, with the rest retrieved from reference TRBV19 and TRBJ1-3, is DGGITQSPKYLFRKEGQNVTLSCEQNLNHDAMYWYRQDPGQGLRLIYYSQIVNDFQKGDIAEGYSVSREKKESFPLTVTSAQKNPTAFYLCASSKGTGSSGNTIYFGEGSWLTVV.

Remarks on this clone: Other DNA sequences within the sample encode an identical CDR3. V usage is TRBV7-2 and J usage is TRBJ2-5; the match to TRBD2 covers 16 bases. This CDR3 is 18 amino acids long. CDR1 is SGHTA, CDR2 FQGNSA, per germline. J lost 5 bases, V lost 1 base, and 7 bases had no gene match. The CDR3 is CASSLVGTSGGARETQYF. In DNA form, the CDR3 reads TGTGCCAGCAGCTTAGTAGGGACTAGCGGGGGGGCCCGGGAGACCCAGTACTTC. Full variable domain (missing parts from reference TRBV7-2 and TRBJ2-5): GAGVSQSPSNKVTEKGKDVELRCDPISGHTALYWYRQSLGQGLEFLIYFQGNSAPDKSGLPSDRFSAERTGGSVSTLTIQRTQQEDSAVYLCASSLVGTSGGARETQYFGPGTRLLVL.

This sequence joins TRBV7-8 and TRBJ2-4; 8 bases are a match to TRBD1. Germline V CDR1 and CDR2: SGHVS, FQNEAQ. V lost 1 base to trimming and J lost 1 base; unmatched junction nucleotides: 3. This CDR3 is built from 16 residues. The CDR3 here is CASSLGTGRAKNIQYF. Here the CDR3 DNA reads TGTGCCAGCAGCTTAGGGACAGGGAGGGCCAAAAACATTCAGTACTTC. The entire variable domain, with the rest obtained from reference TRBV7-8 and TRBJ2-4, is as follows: GAGVSQSPRYKVAKRGQDVALRCDPISGHVSLFWYQQALGQGPEFLTYFQNEAQLDKSGLPSDRFFAERPEGSVSTLKIQRTQQEDSAVYLCASSLGTGRAKNIQYFGAGTRLSVL.

The CDR3 loop is CASSPATGINSPLHF. The CDR3 DNA sequence: TGCGCCAGCAGCCCGGCGACAGGAATTAATTCACCCCTCCACTTT. This sequence joins TRBV4-1 and TRBJ1-6; possible D gene TRBD1, 6 bases. Germline V gene lookup returns CDR1 MGHRA and CDR2 YSYEKL. Trimming removed 4 bases at V and 6 bases at J, with 13 bases between. The CDR3 length is 15 residues.

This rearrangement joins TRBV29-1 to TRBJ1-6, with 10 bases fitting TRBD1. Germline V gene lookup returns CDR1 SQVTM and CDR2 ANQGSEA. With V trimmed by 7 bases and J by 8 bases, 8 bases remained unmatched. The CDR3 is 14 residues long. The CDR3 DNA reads TGCAGCGCCTGGACAGGGGGATACGATTCACCCCTCCACTTT. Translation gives CSAWTGGYDSPLHF.